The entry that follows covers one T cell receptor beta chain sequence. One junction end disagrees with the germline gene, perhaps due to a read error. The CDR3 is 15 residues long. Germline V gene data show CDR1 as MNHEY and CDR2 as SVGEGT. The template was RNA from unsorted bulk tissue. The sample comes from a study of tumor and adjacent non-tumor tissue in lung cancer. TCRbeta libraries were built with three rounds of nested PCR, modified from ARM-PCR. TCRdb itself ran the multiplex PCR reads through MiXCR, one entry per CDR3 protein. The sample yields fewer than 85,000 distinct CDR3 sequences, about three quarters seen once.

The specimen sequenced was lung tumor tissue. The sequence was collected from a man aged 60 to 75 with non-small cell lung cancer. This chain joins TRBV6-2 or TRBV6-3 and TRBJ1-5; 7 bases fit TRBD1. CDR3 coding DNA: TGTGCCGGCAACCCTACAGGGGAAGGGGATCAGGCCCAGCATTTT. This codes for CAGNPTGEGDQAQHF.